This is a list of T cell receptor beta chains from one sample in a study of T cell responses to AZD1222 COVID-19 vaccine. Here immunoSEQ multiplex PCR was the method, and the copy in TCRdb shows in-frame clones only, minus some. This sample has roughly 69,000 clones, with about 80% found just once. The sample was peripheral blood, taken 28 days after the second AZD1222 dose. The receptors were sampled from an adult who received the AZD1222 COVID-19 vaccine. The CDR3 runs from the conserved cysteine through the conserved F or W. Each record gives: D gene, clone size, V gene, J gene, CDR3 DNA, CDR3 protein. A D gene is named only where the DNA matches it firmly. Only some rows state a clone size, as once, few, many or a class for expanded clones.

D gene: -; clone size: few; V gene: TRBV10-3; J gene: TRBJ2-7; CDR3 DNA: TGTGCCACACATGGTGGGGGAGCAGCCTACGAGCAGTACTTC; CDR3 protein: CATHGGGAAYEQYF
D gene: -; clone size: -; V gene: TRBV11-2; J gene: TRBJ1-1; CDR3 DNA: TGTGCCAGCAGCCGGAACAGGGACTACATGAACACTGAAGCTTTCTTT; CDR3 protein: CASSRNRDYMNTEAFF
D gene: TRBD2; clone size: -; V gene: TRBV5-1; J gene: TRBJ2-2; CDR3 DNA: TGCGCCAGCAGCTTGCGAGCCAGCGGGGGGGCCGGGGAGCTGTTTTTT; CDR3 protein: CASSLRASGGAGELFF
D gene: -; clone size: -; V gene: TRBV4-3; J gene: TRBJ2-1; CDR3 DNA: TGCGCCAGCAGCCAAGATCGGGTCTCCTACAATGAGCAGTTCTTC; CDR3 protein: CASSQDRVSYNEQFF
D gene: -; clone size: -; V gene: TRBV29-1; J gene: TRBJ2-7; CDR3 DNA: TGCAGCGTTGCCGGTACATCCTACGAGCAGTACTTC; CDR3 protein: CSVAGTSYEQYF
D gene: TRBD2; clone size: -; V gene: TRBV3-1/TRBV3-2; J gene: TRBJ2-1; CDR3 DNA: TGTGCCAGCAGTCCAGGACTAGCGGGGGATCCGTTCTTC; CDR3 protein: CASSPGLAGDPFF
D gene: TRBD2; clone size: few; V gene: TRBV19; J gene: TRBJ2-2; CDR3 DNA: TGTGCCAGTAGTATGCGGGGGGCCGGGGAGCTGTTTTTT; CDR3 protein: CASSMRGAGELFF
D gene: TRBD1; clone size: -; V gene: TRBV10-2; J gene: TRBJ2-6; CDR3 DNA: TGCGCCAGCAGTCGTACAGGGGCTGGGGCCAACGTCCTGACTTTC; CDR3 protein: CASSRTGAGANVLTF
D gene: -; clone size: -; V gene: TRBV7-3; J gene: TRBJ2-1; CDR3 DNA: TGTGCCAGCAGCTCTGCCGGGACCCCAAATGAGCAGTTCTTC; CDR3 protein: CASSSAGTPNEQFF
D gene: -; clone size: -; V gene: TRBV28; J gene: TRBJ1-6; CDR3 DNA: TGTGCCAGCAGTTCAGTCGGGAATTCACCCCTCCACTTT; CDR3 protein: CASSSVGNSPLHF
D gene: -; clone size: -; V gene: TRBV30; J gene: TRBJ2-3; CDR3 DNA: TGTGCCTGGAGTGTTATAGGGTTCACAGATACGCAGTATTTT; CDR3 protein: CAWSVIGFTDTQYF
D gene: -; clone size: -; V gene: TRBV30; J gene: TRBJ2-3; CDR3 DNA: TGTGCCTGGAGTCAGGGCCTATCAGATACGCAGTATTTT; CDR3 protein: CAWSQGLSDTQYF
D gene: TRBD2; clone size: -; V gene: TRBV10-3; J gene: TRBJ2-2; CDR3 DNA: TGTGCCATCACCCCGCTAGCGGGGAACGGGGAGCTGTTTTTT; CDR3 protein: CAITPLAGNGELFF
D gene: TRBD1; clone size: -; V gene: TRBV6-5; J gene: TRBJ1-6; CDR3 DNA: TGTGCCAGCAGGACAGGGGGGAATTCACCCCTCCACTTT; CDR3 protein: CASRTGGNSPLHF